One and the same sample provided the 11 T cell receptor beta chains below, sequenced in a study of cytomegalovirus exposure and HLA in healthy donors. The PCR was carried out with 60 Vbeta primers and 13 Jbeta primers. TCRdb keeps only in-frame clones here, not all; method: immunoSEQ multiplex PCR. The repertoire holds about 200,000 clones, with 10% to 15% as singletons. Sequencing was done on a sample of PBMCs. The receptor source for this set is a man in his fifties or sixties in good health and CMV-seropositive.

V gene TRBV28 combines with J gene TRBJ2-1, with 12 bases aligning to TRBD2. The CDR3 covers 16 residues. Germline V gene sequence: CDR1 MDHEN, CDR2 SYDVKM. V lost 5 bases, J lost 5 bases, and 7 bases stayed unmatched. This chain's CDR3 is CASSTRLAGVNNEQFF. Written as DNA, the CDR3 is TGTGCCAGCAGTACCAGACTAGCGGGGGTTAACAATGAGCAGTTCTTC. Filled out from reference TRBV28 and TRBJ2-1, the complete variable domain reads DVKVTQSSRYLVKRTGEKVFLECVQDMDHENMFWYRQDPGLGLRLIYFSYDVKMKEKGDIPEGYSVSREKKERFSLILESASTNQTSMYLCASSTRLAGVNNEQFFGPGTRLTVL.

In its sample, this clone was seen a few times. The chain links TRBV7-2 to TRBJ1-2; 8 bases align to TRBD1. Trimming took 3 bases from V and 4 from J; bases not matched to a gene: 10. CDR1 is SGHTA, CDR2 FQGNSA, per germline. The CDR3 is 16 residues long. This CDR3 reads CASSFKQGVTGYGYTF. The CDR3 DNA reads TGTGCCAGCAGCTTTAAACAGGGGGTAACGGGCTATGGCTACACCTTC.

This clone was counted only a few times. This chain joins TRBV28 and TRBJ2-5, with TRBD1 matching over 8 bases. Germline loops: CDR1 MDHEN, CDR2 SYDVKM. The CDR3 length is 15 residues. V lost 10 bases and J lost 1; bases outside the gene matches: 11. The CDR3 coding sequence is TGTGCCACCAGAGACAGGGGACTTACCCAAGAGACCCAGTACTTC. This translates into CATRDRGLTQETQYF.

This clone has only a few counts. The chain links TRBV27 to TRBJ1-2; 8 nucleotides match TRBD1. V lost 6 bases to trimming and J lost 6 bases; unmatched junction nucleotides: 9. This CDR3 has 14 amino acids. In germline, CDR1 is MNHEY, CDR2 SMNVEV (reference sequence). The CDR3 region is CASRIQGGSHGYTF. The CDR3 coding sequence is TGTGCCAGCAGGATACAGGGGGGGTCTCATGGCTACACCTTC.

The gene calls are TRBV7-6 and TRBJ2-7; TRBD1 matches at 9 bases. The germline V gene has CDR1 SGHVS and CDR2 FNYEAQ. This CDR3 has 15 residues. V lost 5 bases to trimming and J lost 2 bases; unmatched junction nucleotides: 7. This CDR3 reads CASSPGQGNTYEQYF. In DNA form, the CDR3 reads TGTGCCAGCAGCCCGGGACAGGGAAACACCTACGAGCAGTACTTC.

The CDR3 loop is CATSTEGQGIDEQYF. DNA of the CDR3: TGTGCCACCAGCACAGAAGGACAGGGGATCGACGAGCAGTACTTC. The V call is TRBV15, the J call TRBJ2-7, with TRBD1 matching over 9 bases. The CDR3 sequence is 15 residues long. Germline lookup yields CDR1 LNHNV and CDR2 YYDKDF (reference sequence). V lost 4 bases to trimming and J lost 5 bases; unmatched junction nucleotides: 9.

Points on this clone: This CDR3 is also generated by other DNA sequences in the sample. The rearrangement links TRBV18 to TRBJ1-1; no reliable D call. The ends were cut back, 1 base at V and 1 base at J, with 7 bases in the middle. The CDR3 length is 14 residues. Germline CDR1 KGHSH, CDR2 LQKENI. The DNA for the CDR3 is TGTGCCAGCTCACCACTTCGGGGGAACACTGAAGCTTTCTTT. It codes for CASSPLRGNTEAFF.

This clone was seen a handful of times. The chain links TRBV6-5 to TRBJ1-4, with D possibly being TRBD1 (6 bases). Trimming stripped 0 bases from V and 6 bases from J, with 8 bases between. Germline assignment: CDR1 MNHEY and CDR2 SVGAGI. The length of the CDR3 is 14 residues. CDR3 sequence reads: CASSYSYRDEKLFF. The DNA of the CDR3 is TGTGCCAGCAGTTACTCCTACAGGGATGAAAAACTGTTTTTT.

This clone was observed a handful of times. This chain links TRBV27 with TRBJ2-3; D is ambiguous. This CDR3 is built from 14 residues. Germline assignment: CDR1 MNHEY and CDR2 SMNVEV (reference sequence). V was trimmed by 3 bases and J by 0 bases, leaving 7 bases between them. CDR3 sequence: CASSFLRSTDTQYF. The CDR3 region has the DNA TGTGCCAGCAGTTTTCTACGGAGCACAGATACGCAGTATTTT.

The gene calls are TRBV5-4 and TRBJ2-7, with 9 bases identical to TRBD1. CDR3 length: 15 amino acids. The trim removed 3 bases at V and 0 bases at J, leaving 4 bases unmatched. In germline, CDR1 is SGHNT, CDR2 YYREEE (reference sequence). CDR3 nucleotide sequence: TGTGCCAGCAGCTACCCGACAGGGGGCTCCTACGAGCAGTACTTC. Protein product: CASSYPTGGSYEQYF.

This clone was counted only a few times. The chain couples TRBV6-1 to TRBJ1-2; tentatively, D is TRBD1 (5 bases). The germline V gene encodes CDR1 MNHNS and CDR2 SASEGT. The CDR3 extends over 15 amino acids. Trimming removed 4 bases from V and 5 bases from J, with 17 bases in between. CDR3 sequence: CASSGQGNIPYGYTF. Here the CDR3 DNA reads TGTGCCAGCAGTGGTCAGGGAAACATTCCATATGGCTACACCTTC.